This T cell receptor beta chain is from a study of blood T cell repertoires in COVID-19 (dated by TCRdb to 2019 to 2021). Study-level background: Samples from collaborators originated in the United States, Italy and Spain and spanned both the acute and convalescent phases of COVID-19. The material from the prospective study consisted of cDNA or gDNA derived from T cells, B-cell-depleted T cells, or PBMCs. The dataset comprised deeply sampled blood TCRbeta repertoires from subjects exposed to, actively infected with, or recovered from COVID-19. The repertoires were made available in a free public database intended to serve as a resource for research on the immune response to SARS-CoV-2. Samples came from the ongoing ImmuneRACE study (first 160 participants) plus 1,254 subjects from 6 global collaborators. Sample metadata almost always included a de-identified subject ID, COVID-19 status, age in years and sex. Where available, HLA class I and class II types were obtained from metadata supplied by the sample provider rather than from assay-based typing. Overall study outcomes, separate from this receptor: The quantity of clinical and demographic metadata differed by source and by participant and was supplied without curation.

The immunoSEQ Assay, a bias-controlled multiplex PCR, was used to amplify TCRbeta CDR3 regions from genomic DNA. The study's own analysis went as follows. Nucleated cell counts per sample were estimated from amplification of reference gene primers within the assay. Sequence reads were collapsed and filtered to measure the absolute abundance of every unique TCRbeta CDR3 rearrangement. Productive Simpson clonality was computed per sample as the square root of Simpson's diversity index over productive rearrangements. Drawn from immuneACCESS, this table holds only the in-frame rearrangements with V and J called that TCRdb kept. Clones are partly lost; checked studies trace under half to an unresolved V gene and leave the rest unexplained. That table furnishes V, J and clone size, whereas the DNA furnished D and trimming. Recorded for this sample are some 460,000 clones; about 85% of them occurred a single time. The ten largest account for 0.7% of the sample.

Concerning this clone: The antigen it recognizes is unknown. No base qualities exist here, and no much larger clone lies one base off it.

The junction shows trimming of 8 bases on V and 9 bases on J, and the gene matches do not reach 14 bases of it. CDR1 and CDR2, looked up from the germline V gene, are SGHDN and FVKESK. The CDR3 runs 16 amino acids, cysteine and phenylalanine included. Just the 48-base CDR3 DNA is kept, in frame starting at base 1. Participants in the prospective study were enrolled through a virtual design, were aged about 18 to 89 years, and lived in fewer than 30 United States geographic areas. In the prospective study, cohorts were assigned on the basis of participant-reported clinical history obtained from a screening survey and a study questionnaire. Recovered participants in ImmuneRACE Cohort 3 were defined by two consecutive negative NP/OP PCR tests, clearance by a healthcare professional, or resolution of symptoms. In the prospective study, mobile phlebotomists collected whole blood, serum and a nasopharyngeal or oropharyngeal swab from each participant. Participants in the prospective study had the option to provide additional blood draws and questionnaires over a 2-month period. Prospective study blood samples were shipped either frozen or at room temperature before DNA extraction.

This TCR came from a young woman who had recovered from COVID-19. Sequenced input: PBMCs or T cells enriched from blood (not recorded which). This chain joins TRBV14 to TRBJ2-1; TRBD2 fits 12 bases in the junction. The encoded CDR3 is CASGATASGGAGEQFF. The bases are TGTGCCAGCGGGGCCACCGCTAGCGGGGGGGCCGGTGAGCAGTTCTTC.